This section outlines one T cell receptor (beta chain) sequence together with its context. Its antigen is unidentified. V was clipped by 5 bases and J by 5 bases, with 15 bases between them. Germline-derived CDR1 and CDR2 are MGHRA and YSYEKL. The CDR3 has 14 amino acids. This record comes from a study of cytomegalovirus exposure and HLA in healthy donors. The study's findings and limits: A classifier reportedly called cytomegalovirus status with high sensitivity and specificity. TCR beta chains numbering 164 were designated cytomegalovirus-associated. For most TCR sequences rarity was the rule, although some public TCRs occurred in many donors. That first-cohort TCR clusters tended to co-occur in the 120 or so validation repertoires was found in a later analysis.

Libraries were prepared by immunoSEQ multiplex PCR; TCRdb keeps only in-frame clonotypes and omits some of them. This sample has 140,000 or so clones; about 89% occur once, and the top ten carry roughly 0.7%. The chain joins TRBV4-1 to TRBJ1-2, with D hard to call. Sequencing was done on a sample of PBMCs. The TCR sequence derives from a man aged 18 to 29 in good health and CMV-seronegative. As DNA, the CDR3 is TGCGCCAGCAGCTCCGGACGGAGGGAATATGGCTACACCTTC. It yields the protein CASSSGRREYGYTF.